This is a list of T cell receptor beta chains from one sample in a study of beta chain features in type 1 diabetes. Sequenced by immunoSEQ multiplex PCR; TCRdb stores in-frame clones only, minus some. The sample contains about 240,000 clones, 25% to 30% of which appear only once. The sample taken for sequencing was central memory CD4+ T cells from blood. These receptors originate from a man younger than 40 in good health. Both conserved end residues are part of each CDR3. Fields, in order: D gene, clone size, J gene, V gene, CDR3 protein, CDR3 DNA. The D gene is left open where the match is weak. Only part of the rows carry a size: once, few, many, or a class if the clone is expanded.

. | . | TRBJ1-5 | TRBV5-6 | CASSFLLSSNQPQHF | TGTGCCAGCAGCTTTCTGTTATCGAGCAATCAGCCCCAGCATTTT
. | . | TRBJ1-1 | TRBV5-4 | CASSAVAVNTEAFF | TGTGCCAGCAGCGCAGTCGCGGTAAACACTGAAGCTTTCTTT
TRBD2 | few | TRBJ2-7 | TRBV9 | CASSVSAGATYEQYF | TGTGCCAGCAGCGTATCGGCGGGAGCGACCTACGAGCAGTACTTC
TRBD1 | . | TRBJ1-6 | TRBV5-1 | CASSPGTGGRSSYNSPLHF | TGCGCCAGCAGCCCCGGGACAGGCGGCCGGAGCTCCTATAATTCACCCCTCCACTTT
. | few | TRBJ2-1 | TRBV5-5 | CASSLDVSPYNEQFF | TGTGCCAGCAGCTTGGACGTCTCCCCCTACAATGAGCAGTTCTTC
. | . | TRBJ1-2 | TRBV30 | CAWIPGGSANYGYTF | TGTGCCTGGATCCCGGGGGGTTCAGCTAACTATGGCTACACCTTC
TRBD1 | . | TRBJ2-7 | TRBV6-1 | CASSESRLYRGSFYEQYF | TGTGCCAGCAGTGAATCGAGATTATACAGGGGTTCGTTCTACGAGCAGTACTTC
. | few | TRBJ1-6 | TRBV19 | CASSISSPSHNSPLHF | TGTGCCAGTAGTATCTCATCACCCTCTCATAATTCACCCCTCCACTTT
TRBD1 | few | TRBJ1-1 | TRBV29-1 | CAGGQLNTEAFF | TGCGCAGGGGGACAGCTGAACACTGAAGCTTTCTTT
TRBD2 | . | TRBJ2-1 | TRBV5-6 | CASSLPLAGVGQQFF | TGTGCCAGCAGCTTGCCGCTAGCGGGAGTCGGGCAGCAGTTCTTC
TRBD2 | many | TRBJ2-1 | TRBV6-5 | CASSYVASGENEQFF | TGTGCCAGCAGTTACGTGGCTAGCGGAGAGAATGAGCAGTTCTTC
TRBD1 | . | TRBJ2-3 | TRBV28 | CASSPRDRGYTDTQYF | TGTGCCAGCAGTCCTCGGGACAGGGGATACACAGATACGCAGTATTTT
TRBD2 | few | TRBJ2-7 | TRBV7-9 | CASSEERTSGRNEQYF | TGTGCCAGCAGCGAAGAAAGGACTAGCGGGAGGAATGAGCAGTACTTC
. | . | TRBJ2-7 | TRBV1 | CTSSLWDTASYEQYF | TGCACCAGCAGCCTTTGGGACACCGCTTCCTACGAGCAGTACTTC
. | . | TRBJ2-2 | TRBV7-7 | CASSITGAGELFF | TGTGCCAGCAGCATTACGGGGGCCGGGGAGCTGTTTTTT
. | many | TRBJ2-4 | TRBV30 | CASSWDKNIQYF | TGTGCCTCCTCTTGGGACAAAAACATTCAGTACTTC
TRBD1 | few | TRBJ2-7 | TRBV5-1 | CASSLGQLSTSEQYF | TGCGCCAGCAGCCTGGGACAGCTATCTACGTCCGAGCAGTACTTC
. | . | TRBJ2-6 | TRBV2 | CASRGMGGANVLTF | TGTGCCAGCAGGGGAATGGGAGGGGCCAACGTCCTGACTTTC
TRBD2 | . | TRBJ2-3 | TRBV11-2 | CASRIIAGVADTQYF | TGTGCCAGCAGAATAATAGCGGGAGTCGCAGATACGCAGTATTTT
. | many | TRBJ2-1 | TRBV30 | CAWSGSTYNEQFF | TGTGCCTGGTCAGGGAGTACCTACAATGAGCAGTTCTTC
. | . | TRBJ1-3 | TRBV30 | CAWGRLGRGNTIYF | TGTGCCTGGGGCAGACTCGGCAGGGGAAACACCATATATTTT
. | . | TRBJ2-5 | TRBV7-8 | CASSFLAETQYF | TGTGCCAGCAGCTTCCTAGCGGAGACCCAGTACTTC
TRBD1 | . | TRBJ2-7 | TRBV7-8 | CASSFPGQGKYF | TGTGCCAGCAGCTTCCCGGGACAGGGGAAGTACTTC
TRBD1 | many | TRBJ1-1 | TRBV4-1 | CASSHPSTGSAEAFF | TGCGCCAGCAGCCACCCTTCGACAGGGTCCGCTGAAGCTTTCTTT
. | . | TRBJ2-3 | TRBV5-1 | CASSFPGTDTQYF | TGCGCCAGCAGCTTCCCAGGGACAGATACGCAGTATTTT
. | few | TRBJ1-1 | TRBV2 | CASSEMLRNEAFF | TGTGCCAGCAGCGAAATGTTGAGAAACGAAGCTTTCTTT
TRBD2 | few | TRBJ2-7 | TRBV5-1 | CASSLLAGGLYEQYF | TGCGCCAGCAGCTTACTAGCGGGAGGGCTCTACGAGCAGTACTTC
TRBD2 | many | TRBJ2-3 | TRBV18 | CASSPPGLAAKRADTQYF | TGTGCCAGCTCACCGCCGGGACTAGCGGCAAAACGTGCAGATACGCAGTATTTT
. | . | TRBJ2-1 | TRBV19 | CASIGDGSYNEQFF | TGTGCCAGTATAGGGGACGGGTCCTACAATGAGCAGTTCTTC
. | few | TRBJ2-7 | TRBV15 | CATSRDPGFGTLF | TGTGCCACCAGCAGAGATCCAGGGTTTGGTACCCTCTTC
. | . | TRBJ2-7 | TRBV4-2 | CASSQHQGNEQYF | TGTGCCAGCAGCCAGCACCAGGGGAACGAGCAGTACTTC
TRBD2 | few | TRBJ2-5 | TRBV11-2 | CASSLTSGSLETQYF | TGTGCCAGCAGCTTAACTAGCGGGAGTTTGGAGACCCAGTACTTC
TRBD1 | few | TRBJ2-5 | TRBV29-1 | CSVEGGTGGRETQYF | TGCAGCGTTGAAGGAGGGACAGGGGGCCGGGAGACCCAGTACTTC